The clone carrying this T cell receptor (beta chain) was counted many times. This sample is part of a study of T cells in Graves' hyperthyroidism and ophthalmopathy. It was RNA transcripts that yielded the amplified TCR beta CDR3 regions. With the HTBI primer set, the TCR CDR3 went through a first round of RT-PCR. TCRdb reanalysed the multiplex PCR reads using MiXCR and keeps one entry per CDR3 protein. Here the sample spans around 100,000 distinct CDR3 sequences, over 45% being singletons. The CDR3 is 16 amino acids. The V gene's germline CDR1 is LGHNA and CDR2 YNFKEQ. J lost 8 bases, V lost 4 bases, and 11 bases had no gene match. Uncontrolled infection, other autoimmune disease, pregnancy or lactation led to exclusion. Diagnoses were established using clinical symptoms, serum thyroxine and TRAb, thyroid ultrasound and orbital computed tomography.

The TCR originated in a middle-aged man with Graves' hyperthyroidism. The chain employs TRBV4-2 and TRBJ2-1; the match to TRBD2 covers 10 bases. The sample consisted of blood. CDR3 coding DNA: TGTGCCAGCAGCCGCCCACCTAGCGGGGGTCGGGATGAGCAGTTCTTC. Its protein product is CASSRPPSGGRDEQFF.